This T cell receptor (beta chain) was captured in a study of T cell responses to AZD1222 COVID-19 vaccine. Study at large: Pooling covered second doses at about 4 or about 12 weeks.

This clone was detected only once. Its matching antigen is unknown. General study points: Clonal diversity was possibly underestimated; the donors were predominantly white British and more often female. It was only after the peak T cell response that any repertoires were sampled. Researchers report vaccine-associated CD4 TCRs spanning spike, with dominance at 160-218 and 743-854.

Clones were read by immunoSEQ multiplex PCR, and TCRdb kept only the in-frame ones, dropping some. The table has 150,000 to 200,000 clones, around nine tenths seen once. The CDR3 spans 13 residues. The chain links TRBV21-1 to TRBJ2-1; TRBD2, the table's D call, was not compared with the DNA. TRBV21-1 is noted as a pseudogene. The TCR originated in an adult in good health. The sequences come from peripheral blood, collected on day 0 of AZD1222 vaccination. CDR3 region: CASSSGTNDEQFF. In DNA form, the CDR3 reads TGTGCCAGCAGCAGCGGGACTAACGATGAGCAGTTCTTC.